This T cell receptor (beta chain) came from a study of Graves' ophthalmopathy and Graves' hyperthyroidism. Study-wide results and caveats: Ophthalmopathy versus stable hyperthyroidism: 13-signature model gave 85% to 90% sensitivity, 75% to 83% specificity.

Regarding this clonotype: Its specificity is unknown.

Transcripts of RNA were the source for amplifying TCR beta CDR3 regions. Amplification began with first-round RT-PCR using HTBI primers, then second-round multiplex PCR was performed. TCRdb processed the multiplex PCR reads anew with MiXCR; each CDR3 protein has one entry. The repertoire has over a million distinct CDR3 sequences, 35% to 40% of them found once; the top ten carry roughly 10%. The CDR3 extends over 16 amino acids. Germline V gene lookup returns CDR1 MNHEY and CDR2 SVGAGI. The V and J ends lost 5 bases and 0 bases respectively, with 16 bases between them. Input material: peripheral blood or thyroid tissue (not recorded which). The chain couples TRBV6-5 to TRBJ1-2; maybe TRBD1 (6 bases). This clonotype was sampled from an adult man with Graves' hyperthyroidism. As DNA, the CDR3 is TGTGCCAGCAGTGAAGACCCGGACAGACCTAACTATGGCTACACCTTC. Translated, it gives CASSEDPDRPNYGYTF.